This T cell receptor (beta chain) was profiled in a study of cytomegalovirus exposure and HLA in healthy donors. Whole-study context: One earlier analysis, a look at 150 million to 200 million T cells, found more than 100 million unique TCR beta sequences.

The CDR3 consists of 14 residues. The junction had 9 bases not matched to a gene; V was cut back by 8 bases and J by 3 bases. Germline CDR1 and CDR2: SNHLY and FYNNEI. PCR amplification relied on 60 Vbeta primers (plus 13 Jbeta primers). Using immunoSEQ multiplex PCR, the repertoire was profiled, and TCRdb retains in-frame clones only, with some absent. Found here are 140,000 or so clones, approximately 68% of them singletons; the top ten hold around 4.7%. Whole-study results and caveats: For most TCR beta V segments, an earlier analysis put the productive rate at about 87% or about 30% of the time.

As for this clone: The target antigen is unknown.

The sequenced sample was PBMCs. This sequence joins TRBV2 and TRBJ2-7, with 8 bases aligning to TRBD2. This clonotype originated in a man between 60 and 70 years old in good health and CMV-seronegative. Written as DNA, the CDR3 is TGTGCCAGCGGAGCGGGAGTGTTGTTCTACGAGCAGTACTTC. It codes for CASGAGVLFYEQYF.